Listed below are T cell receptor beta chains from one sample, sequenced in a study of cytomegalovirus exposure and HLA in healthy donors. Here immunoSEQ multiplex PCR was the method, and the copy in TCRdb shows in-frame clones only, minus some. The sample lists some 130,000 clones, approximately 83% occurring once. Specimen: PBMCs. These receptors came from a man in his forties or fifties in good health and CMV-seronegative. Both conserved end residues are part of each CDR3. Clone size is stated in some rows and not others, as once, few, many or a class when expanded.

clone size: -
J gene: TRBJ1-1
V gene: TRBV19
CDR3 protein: CASSTGTAPNTEAFF

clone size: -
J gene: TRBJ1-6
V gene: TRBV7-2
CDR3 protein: CASSVNNSPLHF

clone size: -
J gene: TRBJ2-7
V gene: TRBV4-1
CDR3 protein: CASSPTSGQGSYEQYF

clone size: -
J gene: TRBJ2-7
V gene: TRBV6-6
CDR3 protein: CASSLAGTSVAYEQYF

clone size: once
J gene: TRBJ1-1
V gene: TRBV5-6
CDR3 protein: CASSLYRPRKNTEAFF

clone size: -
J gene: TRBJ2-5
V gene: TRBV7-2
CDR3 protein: CASSLRGRGETQYF

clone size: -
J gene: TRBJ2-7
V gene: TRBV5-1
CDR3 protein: CASSLGDRGPYEQYF

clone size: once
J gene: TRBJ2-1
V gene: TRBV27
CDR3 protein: CASAPGTLLNEQFF

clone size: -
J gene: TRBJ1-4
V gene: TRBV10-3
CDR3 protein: CAISGGEGEKLFF

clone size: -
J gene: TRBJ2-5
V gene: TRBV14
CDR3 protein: CASSQLPGQGQETQYF

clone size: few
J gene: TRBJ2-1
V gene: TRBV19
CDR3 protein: CASSIFSSSSANNEQFF

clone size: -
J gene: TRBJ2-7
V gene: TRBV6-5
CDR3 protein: CASSSILSDRVFEQYF

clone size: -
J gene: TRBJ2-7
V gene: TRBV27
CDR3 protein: CASGGDYSYEQYF

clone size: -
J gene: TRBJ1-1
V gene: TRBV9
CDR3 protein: CASSAQRRDRGSTEAFF

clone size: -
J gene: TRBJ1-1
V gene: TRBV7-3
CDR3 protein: CASSAGMNTEAFF

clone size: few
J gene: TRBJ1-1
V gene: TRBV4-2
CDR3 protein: CASSQSTGAVDTEAFF

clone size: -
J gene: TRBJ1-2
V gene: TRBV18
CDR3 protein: CASSYGVDYGYTF

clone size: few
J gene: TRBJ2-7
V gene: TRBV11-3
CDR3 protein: CASSPGGRAYEQYF

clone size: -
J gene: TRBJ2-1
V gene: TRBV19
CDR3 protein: CASSPRLGGEQFF

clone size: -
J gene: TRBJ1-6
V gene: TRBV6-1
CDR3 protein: CASSAPGVEESLHF

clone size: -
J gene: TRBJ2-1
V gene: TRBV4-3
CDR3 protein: CASSQDSRGLVNNEQFF

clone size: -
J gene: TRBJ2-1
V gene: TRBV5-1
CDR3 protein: CASSLATGMATEQFF

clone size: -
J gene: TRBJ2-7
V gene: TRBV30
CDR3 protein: CAWSLAGGSYEQYF

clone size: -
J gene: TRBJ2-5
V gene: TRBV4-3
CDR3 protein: CASSQDRGARETQYF

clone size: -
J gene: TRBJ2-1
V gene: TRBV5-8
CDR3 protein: CASSLGTSGVYNEQFF

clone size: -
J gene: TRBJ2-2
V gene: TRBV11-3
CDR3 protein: CASSSLAGGNTGELFF

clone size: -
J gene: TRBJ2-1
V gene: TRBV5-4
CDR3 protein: CASSLAAGQGGLSYNEQFF

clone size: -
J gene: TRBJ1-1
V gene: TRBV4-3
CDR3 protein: CASSQVWVKGLAEAFF

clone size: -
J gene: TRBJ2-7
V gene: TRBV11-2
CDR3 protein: CASSFNRLVNDEQYF

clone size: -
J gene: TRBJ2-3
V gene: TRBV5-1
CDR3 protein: CASGPAGVSTDTQYF

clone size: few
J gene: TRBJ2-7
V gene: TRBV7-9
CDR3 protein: CASSLAAQAYEQYF

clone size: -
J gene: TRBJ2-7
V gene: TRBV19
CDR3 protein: CASSIGQGAYEQYF

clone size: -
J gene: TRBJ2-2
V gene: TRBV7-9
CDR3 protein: CASSLASGGELFF

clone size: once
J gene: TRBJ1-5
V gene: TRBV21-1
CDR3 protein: CASSKSGPKGGQPQHF

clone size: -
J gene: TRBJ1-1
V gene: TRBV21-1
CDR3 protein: CASSTPDRVKEAFF

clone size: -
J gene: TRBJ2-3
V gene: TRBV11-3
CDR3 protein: CASSLYAGANTDTQYF

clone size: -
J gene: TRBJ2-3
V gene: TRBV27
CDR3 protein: CASSFMRLAVTDTQYF

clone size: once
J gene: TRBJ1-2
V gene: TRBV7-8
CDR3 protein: CASSLRTAGFQGLGYTF

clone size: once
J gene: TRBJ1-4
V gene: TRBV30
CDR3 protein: CASKPFWGSRNEKLFF

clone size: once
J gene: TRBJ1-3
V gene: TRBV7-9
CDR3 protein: CASSLGDSSGNTIYF

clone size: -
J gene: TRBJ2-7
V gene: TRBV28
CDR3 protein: CASSFLREQYF

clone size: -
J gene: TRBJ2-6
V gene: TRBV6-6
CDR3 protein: CASQRTGGSGANVLTF

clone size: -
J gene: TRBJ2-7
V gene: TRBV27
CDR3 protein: CATSRAQGPSYEQYF

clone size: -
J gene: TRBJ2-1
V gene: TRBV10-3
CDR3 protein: CAISESLAGVGINEQFF

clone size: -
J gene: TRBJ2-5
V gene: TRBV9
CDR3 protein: CASSVVGGLETQYF

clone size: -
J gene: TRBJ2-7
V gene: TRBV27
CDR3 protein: CASSSNRGPHEQYF

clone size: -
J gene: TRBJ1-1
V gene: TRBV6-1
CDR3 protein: CASSEEGGVGTEAFF

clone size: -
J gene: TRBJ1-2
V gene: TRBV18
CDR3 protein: CASSPQGQGNYGYTF

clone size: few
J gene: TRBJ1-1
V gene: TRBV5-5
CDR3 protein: CASSPRQGITGEAFF

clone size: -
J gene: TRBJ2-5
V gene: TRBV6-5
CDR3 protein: CASRPLGTDQETQYF

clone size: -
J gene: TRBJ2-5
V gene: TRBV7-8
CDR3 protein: CASSLLTEKETQYF

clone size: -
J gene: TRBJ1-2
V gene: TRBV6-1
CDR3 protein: CASSDQGYGYTF

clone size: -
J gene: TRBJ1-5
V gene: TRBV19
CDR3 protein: CASSSTVNQPQHF

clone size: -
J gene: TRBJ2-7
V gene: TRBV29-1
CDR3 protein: CSVEDQRDSYYEQYF

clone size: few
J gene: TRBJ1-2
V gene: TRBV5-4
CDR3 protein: CASSLGGAGDGYTF

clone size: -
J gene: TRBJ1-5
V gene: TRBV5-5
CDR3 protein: CASSLSPGGSQPQHF

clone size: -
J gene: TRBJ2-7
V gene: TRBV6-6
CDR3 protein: CASSYSISGVAYEQYF

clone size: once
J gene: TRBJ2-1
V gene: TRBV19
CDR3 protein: CASSIVAMLAGAYNEQFF

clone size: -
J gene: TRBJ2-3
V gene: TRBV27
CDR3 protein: CASRIPQGRADTQYF